These 21 T cell receptor beta chains came from one sample sequenced in a study of shared clonotypes between healthy human individuals (dated by TCRdb to 2019 to 2021). The receptor library was made with the immunoSEQ multiplex PCR assay. TCRdb retrieved this table from immuneACCESS and kept in-frame rearrangements only. Not all clones are present; in checked studies, unresolved V genes account for under half, and no reason is known for the remainder. Here the sample has 2 million to 2.5 million clones; over 90% occur a single time. Roughly 0.36% of the sample comes from the top ten. Sequenced sample: naive CD4+ T cells from PBMCs. Read against the paper, the sample's cell subset or site label means: CD45RA+ positively selected. These receptor sequences come from a young man in good health. Some clones in this sample may be carry-over from other donors' samples.

The chain couples TRBV15 to TRBJ1-2; TRBD1 matches 8 bases. Germline CDR1 LNHNV, CDR2 YYDKDF (reference sequence). Trimming at V came to 5 bases and at J to 8 bases, leaving 7 bases not matched to a gene. This CDR3 spans 13 amino acids. The CDR3 DNA follows: TGTGCCACCAGCCAGACAGGGGTTGGGGGCTACACCTTC. Translating gives CATSQTGVGGYTF.

Notes on this clone: This sample includes further DNA sequences coding for the same CDR3. The rearrangement uses TRBV7-9 and TRBJ2-6; D possibly corresponds to TRBD2 (6 bases). CDR1 is SEHNR and CDR2 is FQNEAQ in the germline V gene (reference sequence). There are 14 residues in the CDR3. V lost 5 bases to trimming and J lost 1 base, with 6 bases between them. CDR3 coding DNA: TGTGCCAGCAGCCGGGGGTCTGGGGCCAACGTCCTGACTTTC. Translated, it gives CASSRGSGANVLTF.

This clone was observed a single time. The chain combines TRBV5-1 with TRBJ2-3; no firm D call. CDR1 and CDR2 from the germline V gene are SGHRS and YFSETQ. V lost 0 bases, J lost 1 base, and 12 bases lay in between. This CDR3 spans 16 amino acids. This chain's CDR3 is CASSLEPASGTDTQYF. CDR3 coding DNA: TGCGCCAGCAGCTTGGAGCCCGCCTCGGGCACAGATACGCAGTATTTT.

The chain combines TRBV5-1 with TRBJ1-2; D ambiguous. Per germline, CDR1 SGHRS and CDR2 YFSETQ. Trimming cost V 5 bases and J 6 bases, with 17 bases left between them. The CDR3 sequence is 14 residues long. The CDR3 loop reads CASRASYPRHGYTF. The CDR3 DNA reads TGCGCCAGCAGGGCCTCCTACCCCAGGCATGGCTACACCTTC. Complete variable domain (other parts from reference TRBV5-1 and TRBJ1-2): KAGVTQTPRYLIKTRGQQVTLSCSPISGHRSVSWYQQTPGQGLQFLFEYFSETQRNKGNFPGRFSGRQFSNSRSEMNVSTLELGDSALYLCASRASYPRHGYTFGSGTRLTVV.

CDR3 sequence reads: CAWGNSGNTIYF. CDR3 nucleotide sequence: TGTGCCTGGGGAAACTCTGGAAACACCATATATTTT. This chain joins TRBV30 and TRBJ1-3; D gene uncertain. The CDR3 runs 12 residues. Trimming took off 5 bases at V and 0 bases at J, with 5 bases between the two ends. From germline, CDR1 is GTSNPN and CDR2 SVGIG (reference sequence).

The V call is TRBV25-1, the J call TRBJ1-2, with TRBD1 matching 9 bases. The germline V gene encodes CDR1 MGHDK and CDR2 SYGVNS. V lost 5 bases to trimming and J lost 7 bases; unmatched junction nucleotides: 14. The CDR3 covers 16 residues. The CDR3: CASSRRGWTGESGYTF. DNA of the CDR3: TGTGCCAGCAGTCGTAGGGGGTGGACAGGGGAGAGTGGCTACACCTTC.

The genes are TRBV5-1 and TRBJ1-1; TRBD1 is a possible D gene (5 bases). CDR1 is SGHRS, CDR2 YFSETQ, per germline. The CDR3 consists of 13 residues. V dropped 4 bases and J dropped 8 bases, with 15 bases sitting between them. The CDR3 region is CASSDLRPGEAFF. The CDR3 nucleotides read TGCGCCAGCAGCGATCTCAGGCCAGGGGAAGCTTTCTTT.

The genes are TRBV12-5 and TRBJ1-2; unclear D gene. Deletions cut 2 bases from V and 3 bases from J, with 13 bases between. Germline lookup yields CDR1 LGHNT and CDR2 FRNRAP. This CDR3 has 15 residues. The CDR3 spells CASGLSGLKHYGYTF. The CDR3 DNA sequence: TGTGCTAGTGGTTTGTCCGGGCTCAAGCACTATGGCTACACCTTC.

J is TRBJ2-2 and V is TRBV18; D ambiguous. This CDR3 spans 16 amino acids. In germline, CDR1 is KGHSH, CDR2 LQKENI. Trimming pared 1 base from V and 0 bases from J, leaving 9 bases between. Written as DNA, the CDR3 is TGTGCCAGCTCACCACGGGTTCAGGCGAACACCGGGGAGCTGTTTTTT. It yields the protein CASSPRVQANTGELFF.

The rearrangement joins TRBV5-1 to TRBJ1-3; perhaps TRBD1 as D (5 bases). Germline loops: CDR1 SGHRS, CDR2 YFSETQ. The CDR3 has 16 amino acids. The V end lost 4 bases, the J end lost 3 bases, and 17 bases lay between the germline ends. The DNA of the CDR3 is TGCGCCAGCAGCCCCTTTGGGGGAGTGGGTGGAAACACCATATATTTT. This gives the protein CASSPFGGVGGNTIYF. Using reference TRBV5-1 and TRBJ1-3 for the parts outside the CDR3, the full variable domain is KAGVTQTPRYLIKTRGQQVTLSCSPISGHRSVSWYQQTPGQGLQFLFEYFSETQRNKGNFPGRFSGRQFSNSRSEMNVSTLELGDSALYLCASSPFGGVGGNTIYFGEGSWLTVV.

The chain links TRBV11-2 to TRBJ2-7; D is undetermined. The ends were cut back, 1 base at V and 1 base at J, with 8 bases in the middle. Germline loops: CDR1 SGHAT, CDR2 FQNNGV. This CDR3 has 14 residues. As DNA, the CDR3 is TGTGCCAGCAGCTTAGTTAGGGAATCCTACGAGCAGTACTTC. It yields the protein CASSLVRESYEQYF.

J is TRBJ2-2 and V is TRBV7-9; 7 bases agree with TRBD1. The V and J ends lost 6 bases and 10 bases, in that order; junction bases with no gene match: 5. This CDR3 region has 12 residues. From germline, CDR1 is SEHNR and CDR2 FQNEAQ (reference sequence). The CDR3 DNA sequence: TGTGCCAGCAGGCCCGACAGGGTGGAGCTGTTTTTT. Its protein product is CASRPDRVELFF.

As regards this clone: Other DNA sequences in this specimen translate into the identical CDR3. The CDR3 spells CASSLRQGTEAFF. In DNA form, the CDR3 reads TGTGCCAGCAGCTTGAGACAGGGCACTGAAGCTTTCTTT. This sequence joins TRBV7-2 and TRBJ1-1, with TRBD1 identical over 7 bases. Germline V gene sequence: CDR1 SGHTA, CDR2 FQGNSA. The CDR3 spans 13 residues. Trimming took 3 bases from V and 4 from J; bases not matched to a gene: 2.

The rearrangement uses TRBV5-1 and TRBJ2-7; the match to TRBD1 covers 11 bases. In germline, CDR1 is SGHRS, CDR2 YFSETQ. V lost 4 bases and J lost 2; bases outside the gene matches: 20. The CDR3 totals 20 residues. The DNA for the CDR3 is TGCGCCAGCAGCCTGGGGTTCGCGGGACAGGGGGTCCCATCGACCTACGAGCAGTACTTC. Translation: CASSLGFAGQGVPSTYEQYF.

The V call is TRBV4-2, the J call TRBJ2-5, with TRBD1 as a possible D gene (6 bases). Germline CDR1 reads LGHNA; CDR2 reads YNFKEQ. The CDR3 loop spans 16 amino acids. Deletions cut 2 bases from V and 5 bases from J, with 18 bases between. CDR3 nucleotide sequence: TGTGCCAGCAGCCAAAGGTATGGACAGTTTGAGGAGACCCAGTACTTC. Protein product: CASSQRYGQFEETQYF.

The chain uses TRBV27 and TRBJ2-6; 9 bases fit TRBD1. CDR1 MNHEY and CDR2 SMNVEV come from the germline V gene (reference sequence). The CDR3 covers 17 residues. V trimming: 7 bases; J trimming: 0 bases; junction bases outside the gene matches: 7. CDR3 bases: TGTGCCAGCAACCCCGGGACAGGGAACTCTGGGGCCAACGTCCTGACTTTC. It is translated as CASNPGTGNSGANVLTF.

The CDR3 loop reads CASSAQKTQYF. CDR3 in DNA: TGTGCCAGCAGCGCCCAGAAGACCCAGTACTTC. V gene TRBV5-4 combines with J gene TRBJ2-5; no clear D. V dropped 4 bases and J dropped 6 bases, with 7 bases sitting between them. The CDR3 is 11 residues long. Looked up from germline, CDR1 is SGHNT and CDR2 is YYREEE (reference sequence).

The CDR3 coding sequence is TGTGCCAGCAGCCCTCGGGGGGGCCGCCGGGGGTCCTACAATGAGCAGTTCTTC. Translating gives CASSPRGGRRGSYNEQFF. V gene TRBV7-2 combines with J gene TRBJ2-1; 8 nucleotides align to TRBD2. Trimming took 5 bases from V and 1 from J; bases not matched to a gene: 13. This CDR3 contains 18 residues. Germline values: CDR1 SGHTA, CDR2 FQGNSA.

This chain links TRBV30 with TRBJ2-1; the match to TRBD2 covers 9 bases. This CDR3 region has 15 residues. The V and J ends lost 8 bases and 7 bases, in that order; junction bases with no gene match: 15. Germline V lookup: CDR1 GTSNPN, CDR2 SVGIG (reference sequence). The CDR3 DNA is TGTGCCAGTAGCGGGGGCCCTGGGCAGGGGAATGAGCAGTTCTTC. Translation: CASSGGPGQGNEQFF. The full variable domain, rest sourced from reference TRBV30 and TRBJ2-1, is SQTIHQWPATLVQPVGSPLSLECTVEGTSNPNLYWYRQAAGRGLQLLFYSVGIGQISSEVPQNLSASRPQDRQFILSSKKLLLSDSGFYLCASSGGPGQGNEQFFGPGTRLTVL.

The rearrangement joins TRBV6-6 to TRBJ2-7; D gene unclear. Per the germline V gene, CDR1 is MNHNY and CDR2 is SVGAGI (reference sequence). This CDR3 spans 13 amino acids. Trimming took off 6 bases at V and 2 bases at J, with 11 bases between the two ends. The CDR3 DNA reads TGTGCCAGCAGCCGAACTTTAGCCTACGAGCAGTACTTC. Residues: CASSRTLAYEQYF.

The V gene is TRBV5-8, the J gene TRBJ1-2, with TRBD1 as a possible D gene (5 bases). Trimming pared 0 bases from V and 3 bases from J, leaving 15 bases between. The length of the CDR3 is 16 residues. Germline assignment: CDR1 SGHTS and CDR2 YDEGEE. The CDR3 DNA follows: TGTGCCAGCAGCTTGGGACAGAGGGGATCCTACTATGGCTACACCTTC. It translates to CASSLGQRGSYYGYTF.